These 10 T cell receptor beta chains share one sample of origin, sequenced in a study of blood T cell repertoires in COVID-19. TCRdb keeps only in-frame clones here, not all; method: immunoSEQ multiplex PCR. Among about 230,000 clones listed, 86% were seen once. Specimen: peripheral blood. These TCRs come from a man aged 45-60 years with COVID-19, enrolled during active disease.

J is TRBJ2-5 and V is TRBV10-3; a possible D gene is TRBD1 (5 bases). Germline V gene sequence: CDR1 ENHRY, CDR2 SYGVKD. This CDR3 contains 15 residues. Trimming pared 0 bases from V and 1 base from J, leaving 9 bases between. DNA of the CDR3: TGTGCCATCAGTGAGTCGAACAGGCTCCAAGAGACCCAGTACTTC. Protein: CAISESNRLQETQYF.

The gene calls are TRBV28 and TRBJ2-7; 7 positions match TRBD1. CDR1 and CDR2 (germline): MDHEN, SYDVKM. The CDR3 runs 13 residues. After removal of 2 bases from V and 2 bases from J, the junction contained 0 bases not matched to a gene. CDR3 amino acids: CASSLGTAYEQYF. CDR3 nucleotides: TGTGCCAGCAGTTTAGGGACAGCCTACGAGCAGTACTTC.

This clone has only one observation. The V call is TRBV5-1, the J call TRBJ1-4, with 7 bases matching TRBD1. Germline V gives CDR1 SGHRS, CDR2 YFSETQ. The CDR3 covers 14 residues. Trimming cost V 7 bases and J 4 bases; bases outside gene matches: 7. The CDR3 DNA reads TGCGCCAGCCGTCTACAGGGGTTTAATGAAAAACTGTTTTTT. This codes for CASRLQGFNEKLFF.

The rearrangement joins TRBV5-1 to TRBJ2-1, with 9 nucleotides matching TRBD2. The germline V gene encodes CDR1 SGHRS and CDR2 YFSETQ. The CDR3 has 16 amino acids. J was trimmed by 7 bases and V by 2 bases; bases with no gene match: 10. The CDR3 loop is CASSFGRVAGANEQFF. The CDR3 nucleotides are TGCGCCAGCAGCTTCGGTCGGGTAGCGGGAGCGAATGAGCAGTTCTTC.

The V gene is TRBV9, the J gene TRBJ2-3, with 11 bases matching TRBD2. V lost 0 bases to trimming and J lost 0 bases; unmatched junction nucleotides: 6. The CDR3 extends over 18 amino acids. CDR1 and CDR2 (germline): SGDLS, YYNGEE. The chain's CDR3 is CASSVGLAGYTSTDTQYF. DNA for the CDR3: TGTGCCAGCAGCGTAGGACTAGCGGGGTACACTAGCACAGATACGCAGTATTTT.

A single count supports this clone. This chain connects TRBV14 to TRBJ1-1; 11 bases map to TRBD1. The length of the CDR3 is 15 residues. With V trimmed by 4 bases and J by 4 bases, 5 bases remained unmatched. Germline loops: CDR1 SGHDN, CDR2 FVKESK. The CDR3 sequence is CASSLRTGGFTEAFF. The DNA of the CDR3 is TGTGCCAGCAGCCTCCGGACAGGGGGCTTCACTGAAGCTTTCTTT. The complete variable domain, with remaining parts taken from reference TRBV14 and TRBJ1-1, reads EAGVTQFPSHSVIEKGQTVTLRCDPISGHDNLYWYRRVMGKEIKFLLHFVKESKQDESGMPNNRFLAERTGGTYSTLKVQPAELEDSGVYFCASSLRTGGFTEAFFGQGTRLTVV.

The chain recombines TRBV9 with TRBJ2-3; TRBD2 aligns across 7 bases. V lost 0 bases to trimming and J lost 1 base; unmatched junction nucleotides: 8. In germline, CDR1 is SGDLS, CDR2 YYNGEE. The CDR3 contains 17 residues. In nucleotides, the CDR3 is TGTGCCAGCAGCGTAGGGATTCCGGGGGGAGGCACAGATACGCAGTATTTT. Translation gives CASSVGIPGGGTDTQYF.

The chain employs TRBV5-3 and TRBJ1-5; no definite D call. TRBV5-3 is an ORF; its function is uncertain. CDR3 length equals 13 residues. V lost 4 bases, J lost 6 bases, and 11 bases lay in between. The DNA of the CDR3 is TGTGCCAGAAGCGACGGAGCGCGTCAGCCCCAGCATTTT. Amino acids: CARSDGARQPQHF.

The V call is TRBV6-5, the J call TRBJ1-6; 9 bases are a match to TRBD1. The germline V gene has CDR1 MNHEY and CDR2 SVGAGI. The CDR3 extends over 15 amino acids. J gave up 7 bases and V 7 bases, and 8 bases lay outside the gene matches. The CDR3 region has the DNA TGTGCCAGCACCAGGGGACAGGGAGGGAATTCACCCCTCCACTTT. Translated: CASTRGQGGNSPLHF.

This chain uses TRBV6-5 with TRBJ2-5, with D tentatively TRBD1 (5 bases). The CDR3 loop spans 14 amino acids. Trimming removed 2 bases from V and 7 bases from J, with 14 bases in between. Per germline, CDR1 MNHEY and CDR2 SVGAGI. The CDR3 reads CASSYGPNQGTQYF. DNA for the CDR3: TGTGCCAGCAGTTACGGTCCGAACCAGGGGACCCAGTACTTC.